Reported below is one TCR beta chain. The target antigen is unknown. The sample is drawn from a study of OX40 agonist ivuxolimab in advanced cancers. Study details: Patients in dose escalation had liver, melanoma, kidney or head and neck cancers. Prior therapy, whether anti-PD-1, anti-PD-L1 or anti-CTLA-4, was allowed, and 40% had some.

V gave up 5 bases and J gave up 5 bases; unmatched junction bases: 3. The CDR3 length is 13 residues. Germline lookup yields CDR1 SGHNT and CDR2 YYREEE (reference sequence). Measured with immunoSEQ multiplex PCR; TCRdb has only the in-frame clones, and not every one. The data hold 80,000 or so clones, with 75% to 90% observed a single time. Study-level findings and limits: Averaging showed that CD8+ T cells had more expanded clones than CD4+ did. Low normalized T-cell clonal expansion was additionally recorded for some nonresponders.

The chain combines TRBV5-4 with TRBJ2-5; 10 bases fit TRBD1. The specimen was CD4+ or CD8+ T cells sorted from blood, collected in a trial of the OX40 agonist ivuxolimab. This TCR was recovered from an adult with an advanced solid tumor such as melanoma, head and neck, liver or kidney cancer. CDR3 sequence reads: CASRTGGRETQYF. CDR3 DNA sequence: TGTGCCAGCAGGACAGGGGGCAGGGAGACCCAGTACTTC.